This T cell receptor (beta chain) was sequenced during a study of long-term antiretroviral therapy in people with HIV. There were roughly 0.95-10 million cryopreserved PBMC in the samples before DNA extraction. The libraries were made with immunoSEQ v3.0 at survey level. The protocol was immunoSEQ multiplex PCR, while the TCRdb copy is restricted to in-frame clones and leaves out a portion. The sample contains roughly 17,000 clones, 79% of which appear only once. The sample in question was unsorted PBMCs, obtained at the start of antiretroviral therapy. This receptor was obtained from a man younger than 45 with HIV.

CDR3 bases: TGTGCCAGCTCACCAGAGCGGAAGCTGTTTTTT. This encodes CASSPERKLFF. The V and J genes are TRBV18 and TRBJ2-2; tentative D call: TRBD2 (5 bases). This CDR3 has 11 residues. V lost 2 bases and J lost 12, with 7 bases in between. The V gene's germline CDR1 is KGHSH and CDR2 LQKENI.